Below, 17 T cell receptor beta chains from the same sample are listed, as sequenced in a study of regulatory T cells in long-lasting Graves disease. Time point meaning: persistent/refractory GD, antithyroid drugs over 5 years with positive TRAb. Researchers made the TCR library from RNA that was extracted from PBMCs. To make TCR beta libraries, researchers used iRepertoire HTBI primers and Arm-PCR of CDR3 regions. Via MiXCR, TCRdb re-called the multiplex PCR reads, giving one row per CDR3 protein. The repertoire holds about 310,000 distinct CDR3 sequences, with 20% to 25% as singletons. Sequenced here: peripheral blood mononuclear cells (PBMCs), sampled when the disease was refractory, from a patient treated with antithyroid drugs. The origin of the receptors is a female donor with Graves disease.

Regarding this clonotype: The junction departs from the called germline gene at one end, perhaps through a read error. This chain links TRBV6-1 with TRBJ2-2, with no clear D. CDR3 size: 15 residues. The germline V gene has CDR1 MNHNS and CDR2 SASEGT. CDR3 sequence (DNA): TGCGCCAGCAGTCTGGGGTTCGCGAACACCGGGGAGCTGTTTTTT. Translating gives CASSLGFANTGELFF.

This chain connects TRBV12-3 or TRBV12-4 to TRBJ1-4; D is ambiguous. V was trimmed by 8 bases and J by 7 bases, leaving 8 bases between them. This CDR3 is built from 11 residues. The CDR3 region has the DNA TGTGCCAGCGGAGGCGGTGAAAAACTGTTTTTT. This translates into CASGGGEKLFF.

This clonotype came up a few times. One junction end does not reproduce the germline sequence, and a read error may be involved. The V call is TRBV6-1, the J call TRBJ1-2, with 7 bases aligning to TRBD1. This CDR3 spans 13 amino acids. The germline V gene has CDR1 MNHNS and CDR2 SASEGT. CDR3 amino acids: CASRRGQQYGHTF. The DNA of the CDR3 is TGTGCCAGCAGGAGGGGACAGCAATATGGCCACACCTTC.

As for this clonotype: This probably arose from a read error, given a far larger clone one base away. The V and J genes are TRBV7-2 and TRBJ1-1; perhaps TRBD1 as D (6 bases). Germline CDR1 reads SGHTA; CDR2 reads FQGNSA. The CDR3 is 14 residues long. CDR3 region: CVSSWGAQNTEAFF. The DNA of the CDR3 is TGTGTCAGCAGCTGGGGGGCGCAGAACACTGAAGCTTTCTTT.

This chain links TRBV4-3 with TRBJ2-7; 12 bases are a match to TRBD2. CDR3 length: 16 residues. CDR1 is LGHNA and CDR2 is YSLEER in the germline V gene. The ends lost 3 bases at V and 7 bases at J; junction bases unmatched: 10. The CDR3 here is CASSHAGTSGLREQYF. The CDR3 region has the DNA TGCGCCAGCAGCCATGCCGGGACTAGCGGGCTTAGGGAGCAGTACTTC.

Turning to this clonotype: A read error may explain this, as a much larger clone is one base away. The chain is built from TRBV30 and TRBJ1-1; 9 bases map to TRBD1. V lost 3 bases to trimming and J lost 5 bases; unmatched junction nucleotides: 7. Germline CDR1 GTSNPN, CDR2 SVGIG (reference sequence). The CDR3 runs 14 residues. The CDR3 loop is CAWRHRGRETEAFF. The DNA for the CDR3 is TGTGCCTGGAGGCACAGGGGGCGAGAAACTGAAGCTTTCTTT. Combining the CDR3 with reference TRBV30 and TRBJ1-1 gives the whole variable domain SQTIHQWPATLVQPVGSPLSLECTVEGTSNPNLYWYRQAAGRGLQLLFYSVGIGQISSEVPQNLSASRPQDRQFILSSKKLLLSDSGFYLCAWRHRGRETEAFFGQGTRLTVV.

This clonotype was seen at least ten times. This chain uses TRBV2 with TRBJ1-4; possibly TRBD1 for D (5 bases). The CDR3 is 11 residues long. Trimming pared 2 bases from V and 15 bases from J, leaving 10 bases between. Germline V gene data show CDR1 as SNHLY and CDR2 as FYNNEI. The CDR3 coding sequence is TGTGCCAGCAGTGAAACGACAGAATTGTTTTTT. It translates to CASSETTELFF.

V and J are TRBV7-9 and TRBJ1-1; possible D gene TRBD1, 6 bases. The CDR3 spans 13 residues. The germline V gene has CDR1 SEHNR and CDR2 FQNEAQ (reference sequence). V lost 1 base, J lost 6 bases, and 9 bases lay in between. CDR3: CASSLEEGAEAFF. The CDR3 region has the DNA TGTGCCAGCAGCTTAGAGGAGGGGGCTGAAGCTTTCTTT.

Points on this clonotype: With only one base between it and a far larger clone, this is likely a read error. No conserved phenylalanine or tryptophan ends this CDR3, so it is likely a read error. The chain recombines TRBV7-2 with TRBJ2-7; D remains ambiguous. CDR1 is SGHTA, CDR2 FQGNSA, per germline. CDR3 length: 13 amino acids. The V and J ends lost 0 bases and 7 bases respectively, with 10 bases between them. For the CDR3, the DNA is TGTGCCAGCAGCTTAGCAGGGATTTGGGAGCAGTACTCC. Amino acids: CASSLAGIWEQYS.

V gene TRBV11-2 combines with J gene TRBJ2-3; D uncertain. Germline V gene sequence: CDR1 SGHAT, CDR2 FQNNGV. V lost 2 bases, J lost 0 bases, and 9 bases lay in between. CDR3 length: 15 residues. The DNA of the CDR3 is TGTGCCAGCAGCTTAAGGCCCGCGAGCACAGATACGCAGTATTTT. Translation: CASSLRPASTDTQYF.

This clonotype appeared many times. V usage is TRBV15 and J usage is TRBJ1-4; D is undetermined. The germline CDR1 and CDR2 sequences are LNHNV and YYDKDF (reference sequence). The V gene lost 6 bases and the J gene lost 3 bases, with 8 bases spanning the gap. This CDR3 is 13 amino acids long. DNA of the CDR3: TGTGCCACCAGGGGTTCGGCTAATGAAAAACTGTTTTTT. Translating gives CATRGSANEKLFF.

This clonotype was recorded at least ten times. The chain combines TRBV6-1 with TRBJ2-5, with 9 bases identical to TRBD1. The junction had 7 bases not matched to a gene; V was cut back by 3 bases and J by 5 bases. The CDR3 has 15 residues. Germline V CDR1 and CDR2: MNHNS, SASEGT. CDR3 nucleotide sequence: TGTGCCAGCAGTGAGGGGACAGGGATAGGGGAGACCCAGTACTTC. Its translation: CASSEGTGIGETQYF.

V is TRBV7-9 and J is TRBJ2-4, with a weak D call TRBD1 (6 bases). The germline gives CDR1 SEHNR, CDR2 FQNEAQ (reference sequence). V was trimmed by 6 bases and J by 7 bases, leaving 13 bases between them. CDR3 length equals 13 residues. DNA for the CDR3: TGTGCCAGCAGAAACAGGGCAGAGAACATTCAGTACTTC. Protein product: CASRNRAENIQYF.

This rearrangement joins TRBV6-1 to TRBJ1-1; 9 nucleotides line up with TRBD1. This CDR3 spans 15 amino acids. V trimming: 4 bases; J trimming: 7 bases; junction bases outside the gene matches: 10. CDR1 and CDR2 from the germline V gene are MNHNS and SASEGT. The CDR3 sequence is CASSATGGAGGEAFF. For the CDR3, the DNA is TGTGCCAGCAGTGCAACAGGGGGCGCAGGGGGTGAAGCTTTCTTT.

There are a few counts of this clonotype. The rearrangement joins TRBV20-1 to TRBJ2-7; 7 bases align to TRBD2. The junction had 4 bases not matched to a gene; V was cut back by 3 bases and J by 5 bases. Germline CDR1 and CDR2: DFQATT and SNEGSKA (reference sequence). This CDR3 spans 12 amino acids. CDR3 sequence: CSASGRNNEQYF. Written as DNA, the CDR3 is TGCAGTGCTAGCGGGAGGAACAACGAGCAGTACTTC.

In its sample, this clonotype was seen a few times. The J gene is TRBJ2-7, the V gene TRBV15; 8 nucleotides align to TRBD2. Germline assignment: CDR1 LNHNV and CDR2 YYDKDF (reference sequence). J gave up 3 bases and V 0 bases, and 7 bases lay outside the gene matches. The CDR3 contains 16 residues. CDR3 loop: CATSRDKAGAFYEQYF. The CDR3 nucleotides are TGTGCCACCAGCAGAGATAAAGCGGGGGCCTTCTACGAGCAGTACTTC.

There are many counts of this clonotype. The chain carries TRBV6-1 and TRBJ1-5; the D gene is possibly TRBD1 (5 bases). This CDR3 spans 13 amino acids. V dropped 2 bases and J dropped 6 bases, with 8 bases sitting between them. Per germline, CDR1 MNHNS and CDR2 SASEGT. The CDR3 region is CASSENGGQPQHF. Here the CDR3 DNA reads TGTGCCAGCAGTGAAAACGGGGGTCAGCCCCAGCATTTT.